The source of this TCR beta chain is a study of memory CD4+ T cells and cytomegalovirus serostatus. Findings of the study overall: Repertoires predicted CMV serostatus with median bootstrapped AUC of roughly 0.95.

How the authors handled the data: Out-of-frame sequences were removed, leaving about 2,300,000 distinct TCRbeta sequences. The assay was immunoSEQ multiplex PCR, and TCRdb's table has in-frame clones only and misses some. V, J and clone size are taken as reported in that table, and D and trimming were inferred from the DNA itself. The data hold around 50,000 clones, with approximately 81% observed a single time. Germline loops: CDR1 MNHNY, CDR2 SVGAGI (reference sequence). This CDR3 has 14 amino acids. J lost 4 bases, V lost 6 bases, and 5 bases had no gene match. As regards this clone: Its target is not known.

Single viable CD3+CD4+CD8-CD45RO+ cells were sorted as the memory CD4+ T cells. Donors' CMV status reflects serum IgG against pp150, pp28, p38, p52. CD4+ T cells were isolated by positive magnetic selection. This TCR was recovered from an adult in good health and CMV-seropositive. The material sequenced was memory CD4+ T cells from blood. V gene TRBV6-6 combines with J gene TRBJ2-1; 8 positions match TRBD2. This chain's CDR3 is CASRPAGEYNEQFF. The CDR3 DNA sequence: TGTGCCAGCAGACCAGCGGGGGAATACAATGAGCAGTTCTTC.